This note documents a single T cell receptor beta chain sequence. This sample stems from a study of blood T cell repertoires in COVID-19. Overall study: Collection of acute and convalescent COVID-19 samples took place in the United States, Italy and Spain. T cells, B-cell-depleted T cells, or PBMCs provided the cDNA or gDNA that served as material.

Original processing methods: Amplification with reference gene primers provided the estimates of nucleated cell counts. Assay used: immunoSEQ multiplex PCR; TCRdb lists only in-frame clones, some missing. V, J and clone size derive from that table, while D and trimming were established from the DNA sequence. The table has 55,000 to 75,000 clones, roughly 86% seen once; the top ten hold under 8.5%. V lost 1 base, J lost 4 bases, and 6 bases stayed unmatched. The CDR3 runs 16 residues. CDR1 SNHLY and CDR2 FYNNEI come from the germline V gene. The rearrangement links TRBV2 to TRBJ2-1; 8 bases map to TRBD2. Sequencing was carried out using peripheral blood. The origin of this receptor is a human donor with active COVID-19. The donor label of this sample is uncertain. The chain's CDR3 is CASSEEAGGAYNEQFF. In DNA, the CDR3 is TGTGCCAGCAGTGAAGAGGCCGGGGGGGCGTACAATGAGCAGTTCTTC.